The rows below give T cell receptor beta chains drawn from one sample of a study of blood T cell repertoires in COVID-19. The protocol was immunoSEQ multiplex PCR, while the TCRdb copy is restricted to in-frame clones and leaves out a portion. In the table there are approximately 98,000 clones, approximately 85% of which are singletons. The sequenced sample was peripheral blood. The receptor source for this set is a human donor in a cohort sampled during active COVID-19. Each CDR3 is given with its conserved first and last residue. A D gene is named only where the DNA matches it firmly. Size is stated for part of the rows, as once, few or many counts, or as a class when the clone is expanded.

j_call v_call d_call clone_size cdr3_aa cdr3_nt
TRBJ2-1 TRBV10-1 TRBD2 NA CASSDLAGGPYNEQFF TGCGCCAGCAGTGACCTAGCGGGAGGGCCCTACAATGAGCAGTTCTTC
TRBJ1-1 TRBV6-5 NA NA CASSRSGDTEAFF TGTGCCAGCAGTCGTTCAGGGGACACTGAAGCTTTCTTT
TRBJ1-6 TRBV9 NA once CASSPDSSSYNSPLHF TGTGCCAGCAGCCCAGACAGTTCTTCTTATAATTCACCCCTCCACTTT
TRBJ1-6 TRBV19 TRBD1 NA CASSTFRDRAESPLHF TGTGCCAGTAGTACTTTCCGGGACAGGGCAGAGTCACCCCTCCACTTT
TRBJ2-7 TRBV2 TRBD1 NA CASSGDRDLEQYF TGTGCCAGCAGTGGTGACAGGGATTTGGAGCAGTACTTC
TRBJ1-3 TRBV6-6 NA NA CASTSEAGNTIYF TGTGCCAGCACCTCCGAGGCTGGAAACACCATATATTTT
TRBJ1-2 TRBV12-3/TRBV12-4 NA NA CASSQTVNYGYTF TGTGCCAGCAGTCAGACAGTTAACTATGGCTACACCTTC
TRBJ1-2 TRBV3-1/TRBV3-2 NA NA CASSQDSGGYGYTF TGTGCCAGCAGCCAAGACTCCGGGGGCTATGGCTACACCTTC
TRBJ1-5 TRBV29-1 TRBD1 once CSVATGNSNQPQHF TGCAGCGTAGCGACAGGGAATAGCAATCAGCCCCAGCATTTT
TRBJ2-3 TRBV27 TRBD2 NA CASSLLAGRTDTQYF TGTGCCAGCAGTTTACTAGCGGGGCGCACAGATACGCAGTATTTT
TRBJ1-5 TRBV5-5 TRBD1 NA CASSGGTGAGNQPQHF TGTGCCAGCAGCGGGGGGACAGGGGCTGGCAATCAGCCCCAGCATTTT
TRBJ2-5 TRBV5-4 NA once CASSFAGGLEETQYF TGTGCCAGCAGCTTCGCAGGGGGGTTAGAGGAGACCCAGTACTTC
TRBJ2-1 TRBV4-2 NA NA CASSQEGGSYNEQFF TGTGCCAGCAGCCAAGAAGGGGGCTCCTACAATGAGCAGTTCTTC
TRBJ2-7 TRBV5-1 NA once CASSSPYEQYF TGCGCCAGCAGCTCTCCCTACGAGCAGTACTTC
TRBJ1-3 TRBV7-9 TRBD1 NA CASSEKTGPGNTIYF TGTGCCAGCAGCGAAAAGACAGGGCCTGGAAACACCATATATTTT
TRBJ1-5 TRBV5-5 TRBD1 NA CASSEGQFVTSNQPQHF TGTGCCAGCAGCGAGGGACAGTTCGTGACCAGCAATCAGCCCCAGCATTTT
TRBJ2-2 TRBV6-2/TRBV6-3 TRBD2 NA CASSLGLAGRNTGELFF TGTGCCAGCAGTTTGGGACTAGCGGGAAGAAACACCGGGGAGCTGTTTTTT
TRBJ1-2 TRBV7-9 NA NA CASSTDPASWYGYTF TGTGCCAGCAGCACAGACCCGGCTTCGTGGTATGGCTACACCTTC
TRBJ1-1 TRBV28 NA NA CASSPRGGSRTEAFF TGTGCCAGCAGTCCCCGGGGAGGGTCGCGCACTGAAGCTTTCTTT
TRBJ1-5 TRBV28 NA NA CASSPFPGRGSNQPQHF TGTGCCAGCAGTCCCTTCCCGGGGAGGGGGAGCAATCAGCCCCAGCATTTT
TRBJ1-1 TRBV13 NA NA CASSSEWGPEAFF TGTGCCAGCAGCTCCGAGTGGGGCCCTGAAGCTTTCTTT
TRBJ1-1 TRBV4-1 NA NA CASSQELRSSALAFF TGCGCCAGCAGCCAAGAGTTACGGAGCTCGGCGTTAGCTTTCTTT
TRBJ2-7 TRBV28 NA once CASSLLGRGWSYEQYF TGTGCCAGCAGTTTATTAGGCAGGGGTTGGTCCTACGAGCAGTACTTC